This T cell receptor (beta chain) stems from a study of control samples from healthy donors and cancer patients (dated by TCRdb to 2019 to 2021). Between the V and J ends, shortened by 4 bases and 7 bases respectively, the junction contains 13 bases. According to the germline V gene, CDR1 reads MGHDK and CDR2 reads SYGVNS. The CDR3 runs 14 amino acids, cysteine and phenylalanine included. Here the CDR3 DNA is all that survives: 42 bases in frame from base 1. Receptors were amplified or captured by the immunoSEQ multiplex PCR assay. TCRdb holds this immuneACCESS table with in-frame rearrangements only. Some clones are missing; in checked studies, unresolved V genes explain under half, and the rest has no known cause. This sample comprises roughly 63,000 clones, around 89% of them detected only once. About 6.5% of the sample is held by the ten biggest clonotypes. In regard to this clone: Its cognate antigen has yet to be identified. No base-level quality is on record; no much larger clone is a single base apart.

This TCR came from a man in his 60s with colorectal cancer. Sequencing was done on a sample of PBMCs. The V and J segments used are TRBV25-1 and TRBJ1-4; the D region possibly corresponds to TRBD1 (5 bases align). The CDR3 corresponds to CASSVAGTIEKLFF. Read as DNA, the sequence is TGTGCCAGCAGTGTCGCAGGGACGATTGAAAAACTGTTTTTT.